This T cell receptor beta chain was found in a study of shared clonotypes between healthy human individuals. J gave up 1 base and V 4 bases, and 6 bases lay outside the gene matches. This CDR3 region has 15 residues. Germline V gene lookup returns CDR1 MNHEY and CDR2 SVGAGI. A CD45RA-negative memory subset and a CD45RA+ naive subset were separated from the CD4+ cells. TCRdb's table, derived via immunoSEQ multiplex PCR, lists solely in-frame clones and lacks some. The table has a few million clones, about 90% seen once; the top ten hold about 0.36%. The clonotype originates from a man aged 18 to 29 in good health. Some clones in this sample may be carry-over from other donors' samples. Material: naive CD4+ T cells from PBMCs. Subset meaning: CD45RA+ positively selected. This chain joins TRBV6-5 and TRBJ2-5, with 7 bases identical to TRBD1. The CDR3 region is CASSWDSARQETQYF. For the CDR3, the DNA is TGTGCCAGCAGTTGGGACAGTGCCCGCCAAGAGACCCAGTACTTC.